The 22 T cell receptor beta chains below come from one sample, sequenced in a study of T cell changes during pregnancy in multiple sclerosis. Produced via immunoSEQ multiplex PCR; TCRdb's table is partial and in-frame only. Of about 40,000 clones in the sample, 80% to 95% were seen once. The sample consisted of CD8+ T cells from peripheral blood mononuclear cells, taken in the third trimester of pregnancy. Receptor source: a female donor with multiple sclerosis, enrolled in a pregnancy study.

About this clone itself: Additional DNA sequences in this sample encode the identical CDR3. The rearrangement uses TRBV4-3 and TRBJ2-7; D possibly corresponds to TRBD1 (5 bases). CDR3 length: 15 residues. The V and J ends lost 0 bases and 1 base respectively, with 10 bases between them. CDR1 and CDR2 from the germline V gene are LGHNA and YSLEER. In nucleotides, the CDR3 is TGCGCCAGCAGCCAAGATCGGTCAGGGTCCTACGAGCAGTACTTC. Its translation: CASSQDRSGSYEQYF.

This chain uses TRBV4-3 with TRBJ2-7; 14 nucleotides align to TRBD2. The length of the CDR3 is 18 residues. Germline V gene sequence: CDR1 LGHNA, CDR2 YSLEER. Trimming removed 0 bases from V and 6 bases from J; junction bases left unmatched: 10. The CDR3 spells CASSQDPGLTSGGAEQYF. The CDR3 nucleotides are TGCGCCAGCAGCCAAGATCCCGGGCTGACTAGCGGGGGGGCCGAGCAGTACTTC.

The rearrangement joins TRBV14 to TRBJ1-4; the D is unclear. Trimming shortened V by 4 bases and J by 0 bases, and 9 bases separated the two germline ends. This CDR3 is built from 15 residues. Germline-derived CDR1 and CDR2 are SGHDN and FVKESK. CDR3 protein: CASSPRMTTNEKLFF. The DNA of the CDR3 is TGTGCCAGCAGCCCCAGGATGACAACTAATGAAAAACTGTTTTTT.

The chain uses TRBV7-9 and TRBJ2-7, with 7 bases fitting TRBD1. The CDR3 length is 14 residues. CDR1 is SEHNR, CDR2 FQNEAQ, per germline (reference sequence). The ends lost 5 bases at V and 5 bases at J; junction bases unmatched: 9. The CDR3 sequence: CASSAPTGVDEQYF. CDR3 nucleotide sequence: TGTGCCAGCAGCGCACCAACAGGGGTCGACGAGCAGTACTTC.

This chain uses TRBV9 with TRBJ2-7; 11 positions match TRBD2. The J segment lost 9 bases and the V segment lost 4 bases, leaving 9 bases of the junction unmatched. CDR1 is SGDLS and CDR2 is YYNGEE in the germline V gene. The CDR3 has 14 residues. The DNA of the CDR3 is TGTGCCAGCAGCCCACTAGCGGGAGAAGGTGGGCAGTACTTC. As protein: CASSPLAGEGGQYF.

The chain employs TRBV6-1 and TRBJ2-1, with a possible D match to TRBD2 (5 bases). The CDR3 length is 16 residues. Germline lookup yields CDR1 MNHNS and CDR2 SASEGT. Trimming took 4 bases from V and 0 from J, leaving 13 bases between them. This chain's CDR3 is CASSARTFDSYNEQFF. Here the CDR3 DNA reads TGTGCCAGCAGTGCCCGGACTTTTGACTCCTACAATGAGCAGTTCTTC.

This clone showed up just a few times. The V and J genes are TRBV6-1 and TRBJ2-1; D gene unclear. This CDR3 contains 13 residues. Trimming removed 6 bases at V and 5 bases at J, with 11 bases between. Germline V gene lookup returns CDR1 MNHNS and CDR2 SASEGT. CDR3 protein: CASSPNENNEQFF. CDR3 bases: TGTGCCAGCAGCCCTAATGAAAACAATGAGCAGTTCTTC.

The sample holds one count of this clone. This chain links TRBV5-6 with TRBJ2-7; 11 nucleotides line up with TRBD2. This CDR3 has 16 amino acids. V was pared by 2 bases and J by 7 bases, with 11 bases of the junction left unmatched. Per germline, CDR1 SGHDT and CDR2 YYEEEE. CDR3 sequence (DNA): TGTGCCAGCAGCTTCGGGACTAGCGGAGGGGGGACGGAGCAGTACTTC. This sequence encodes CASSFGTSGGGTEQYF.

The rearrangement uses TRBV7-2 and TRBJ1-1; TRBD1 aligns across 7 bases. This CDR3 comprises 15 residues. V lost 4 bases to trimming and J lost 5 bases; unmatched junction nucleotides: 10. Germline V gene lookup returns CDR1 SGHTA and CDR2 FQGNSA. The CDR3 loop is CASSSSIGGLTEAFF. CDR3 bases: TGTGCCAGCAGCTCTTCGATAGGGGGCCTGACTGAAGCTTTCTTT. The variable domain in full, with the rest retrieved from reference TRBV7-2 and TRBJ1-1, is GAGVSQSPSNKVTEKGKDVELRCDPISGHTALYWYRQSLGQGLEFLIYFQGNSAPDKSGLPSDRFSAERTGGSVSTLTIQRTQQEDSAVYLCASSSSIGGLTEAFFGQGTRLTVV.

The chain has TRBV4-1 and TRBJ2-5; 9 bases align to TRBD2. The V segment lost 4 bases and the J segment 2 bases; nucleotides outside the gene matches: 5. The germline CDR1 and CDR2 sequences are MGHRA and YSYEKL. This CDR3 has 15 amino acids. CDR3 in DNA: TGCGCCAGCAGCCCCCTAGCGGGAAAACAAGAGACCCAGTACTTC. Its translation is CASSPLAGKQETQYF.

This chain joins TRBV7-3 and TRBJ2-3, with 9 bases matching TRBD2. V lost 5 bases and J lost 3; bases outside the gene matches: 6. This CDR3 is built from 15 residues. Per germline, CDR1 SGHTA and CDR2 FQGTGA. The CDR3 sequence: CASSDGLAGTDTQYF. CDR3 sequence (DNA): TGTGCCAGCAGCGACGGGCTAGCGGGGACAGATACGCAGTATTTT. Drawing the rest from reference TRBV7-3 and TRBJ2-3, the complete variable domain is GAGVSQTPSNKVTEKGKYVELRCDPISGHTALYWYRQSLGQGPEFLIYFQGTGAADDSGLPNDRFFAVRPEGSVSTLKIQRTERGDSAVYLCASSDGLAGTDTQYFGPGTRLTVL.

This chain connects TRBV11-2 to TRBJ1-2, with 11 positions matching TRBD1. This CDR3 has 14 residues. The germline V gene has CDR1 SGHAT and CDR2 FQNNGV. The V gene end was trimmed by 5 bases and the J gene end by 7 bases; junction bases not matched to a gene: 6. The CDR3 nucleotides are TGTGCCAGCAGCCCAGGGACAGGGGGTTTTGGCTACACCTTC. Its translation is CASSPGTGGFGYTF.

This rearrangement joins TRBV10-3 to TRBJ2-1; TRBD2 matches 7 bases. Unmatched junction bases numbered 9, after V lost 3 bases and J lost 4 bases. The CDR3 totals 16 residues. From germline, CDR1 is ENHRY and CDR2 SYGVKD. This CDR3 reads CAISDRLQRGYNEQFF. The CDR3 DNA sequence: TGTGCCATCAGTGATCGCCTACAGCGGGGTTACAATGAGCAGTTCTTC.

This chain connects TRBV7-6 to TRBJ1-5; possible D gene TRBD1, 6 bases. Germline CDR1 and CDR2: SGHVS and FNYEAQ. The V end was cut by 5 bases, the J end by 4 bases, with 18 bases between. The CDR3 is 16 residues long. The CDR3 region is CASSRGSGQGNQPQHF. Here the CDR3 DNA reads TGTGCCAGCAGCCGTGGTAGTGGGCAGGGGAATCAGCCCCAGCATTTT. Looking up the rest from reference TRBV7-6 and TRBJ1-5 gives the full variable domain: GAGVSQSPRYKVTKRGQDVALRCDPISGHVSLYWYRQALGQGPEFLTYFNYEAQQDKSGLPNDRFSAERPEGSISTLTIQRTEQRDSAMYRCASSRGSGQGNQPQHFGDGTRLSIL.

The chain recombines TRBV21-1 with TRBJ2-5; the table's D call of TRBD1 was not tested on the DNA. TRBV21-1 is given as a pseudogene. This CDR3 comprises 14 residues. The CDR3 DNA is TGTGCCAGGGCTCGGTCTGGACAGAAGGAGACCCAGTACTTC. Protein sequence: CARARSGQKETQYF.

The chain carries TRBV7-9 and TRBJ2-1, with TRBD2 matching 8 bases. The CDR3 extends over 14 amino acids. CDR1 and CDR2 (germline): SEHNR, FQNEAQ (reference sequence). The V gene end was trimmed by 1 base and the J gene end by 7 bases; junction bases not matched to a gene: 3. CDR3: CASSLGGGPNEQFF. The DNA for the CDR3 is TGTGCCAGCAGCTTAGGCGGGGGGCCTAATGAGCAGTTCTTC.

This clone was seen a handful of times. The chain couples TRBV28 to TRBJ1-5, with TRBD1 matching over 7 bases. The CDR3 has 15 amino acids. With 1 base clipped from V and 2 bases from J, the junction kept 2 bases outside the gene matches. CDR1 MDHEN and CDR2 SYDVKM come from the germline V gene. In DNA, the CDR3 is TGTGCCAGCAGTTTATATGACAGGGGCAATCAGCCCCAGCATTTT. It yields the protein CASSLYDRGNQPQHF.

This clone came up once. The chain links TRBV4-1 to TRBJ1-5; 7 nucleotides agree with TRBD1. The V segment lost 4 bases and the J segment 5 bases; nucleotides outside the gene matches: 2. CDR3 length: 13 residues. Germline assignment: CDR1 MGHRA and CDR2 YSYEKL. CDR3 sequence (DNA): TGCGCCAGCAGCCGCGGACAGGATCAGCCCCAGCATTTT. It specifies CASSRGQDQPQHF.

The rearrangement uses TRBV7-2 and TRBJ1-4; unclear D gene. Trimming stripped 2 bases from V and 8 bases from J, with 15 bases between. This CDR3 has 15 residues. Germline V gene sequence: CDR1 SGHTA, CDR2 FQGNSA. For the CDR3, the DNA is TGTGCCAGCAGCTTAAGCTGGGCAGGAGGAGAAAAACTGTTTTTT. Encoded protein: CASSLSWAGGEKLFF. The complete variable domain, with remaining parts taken from reference TRBV7-2 and TRBJ1-4, reads GAGVSQSPSNKVTEKGKDVELRCDPISGHTALYWYRQSLGQGLEFLIYFQGNSAPDKSGLPSDRFSAERTGGSVSTLTIQRTQQEDSAVYLCASSLSWAGGEKLFFGSGTQLSVL.

The chain employs TRBV14 and TRBJ2-5; no firm D call. The CDR3 totals 13 residues. Looked up from germline, CDR1 is SGHDN and CDR2 is FVKESK. V was shortened by 1 base and J by 5 bases, with 8 bases between the two germline ends. The CDR3 DNA sequence: TGTGCCAGCAGCCAAGTGCTGAGGGAGACCCAGTACTTC. It is translated as CASSQVLRETQYF.

The chain has TRBV4-3 and TRBJ2-1, with D unresolved. This CDR3 contains 15 residues. Trimming removed 0 bases at V and 2 bases at J, with 8 bases between. Germline V lookup: CDR1 LGHNA, CDR2 YSLEER. The CDR3 coding sequence is TGCGCCAGCAGCCAAGATCTGCGGACCTACAATGAGCAGTTCTTC. The encoded protein is CASSQDLRTYNEQFF.

The J gene is TRBJ2-1, the V gene TRBV4-2; tentatively, D is TRBD1 (5 bases). Germline CDR1 and CDR2: LGHNA and YNFKEQ. The CDR3 is 18 amino acids. The ends were cut back, 1 base at V and 0 bases at J, with 16 bases in the middle. The CDR3 DNA reads TGTGCCAGCAGCCAAGGAAGCCTCGACAGTAGCTCCTACAATGAGCAGTTCTTC. It codes for CASSQGSLDSSSYNEQFF.